This T cell receptor beta chain was obtained from a study of identical twins. This clonotype was detected ten times or more. Its antigen remains unknown. MiXCR was run by TCRdb on the 5' RACE reads, yielding one entry per CDR3 protein. Among some 560,000 distinct CDR3 sequences listed, over 8.5% were seen once. Trimming took 7 bases from V and 2 from J, leaving 11 bases between them. This CDR3 region has 13 residues. The germline gives CDR1 WSHSY, CDR2 SAAADI. Findings of the study overall: For cord blood, abundant beta clonotypes had fewer insertions, unlike memory repertoires, which showed none.

The data also belong to a second study, concerning yellow fever vaccine responses in identical twins.

The sequenced sample consisted of PBMCs. The V and J genes are TRBV10-2 and TRBJ1-1, with unresolved D. This receptor was obtained from a woman under 30 in good health. The CDR3 reads CASMGNSNTEAFF. The CDR3 DNA sequence: TGCGCCAGCATGGGGAACAGCAACACTGAAGCTTTCTTT.